The entry below gives a single T cell receptor (beta chain) sequence along with its context. This receptor's antigen is unknown. No much larger clone exists at a distance of one base, and base qualities are not known. In Seattle, one collaborating source enrolled patients while the infection was active and tracked those patients longitudinally over the course of disease. Each collaborating institution followed its own protocols to collect whole blood in K2EDTA tubes. For TCRbeta analysis, collaborators shipped samples in one of three forms: frozen whole blood, isolated PBMCs, or DNA extracted from either of those sample types. Compared with germline, V lacks 3 bases and J lacks 1 base; bases without a gene match: 2. Its CDR3 holds 14 amino acids, cysteine through phenylalanine. Only the CDR3 DNA stays, 42 bases, in frame from base 1. CDR1 LGHDT and CDR2 YNNKEL were looked up in the germline V gene (reference sequence).

This sample was taken from a study of blood T cell repertoires in COVID-19 (dated by TCRdb to the early 2020s). Notes on the research overall: Samples covering the acute and convalescent phases of COVID-19 were provided by collaborators in the United States, Italy and Spain. The material from the prospective study consisted of cDNA or gDNA derived from T cells, B-cell-depleted T cells, or PBMCs. Subjects who had been exposed to COVID-19, were actively infected with it, or had recovered from it provided the deeply sampled blood TCRbeta repertoires that made up the dataset. The repertoires were made available in a free public database intended to serve as a resource for research on the immune response to SARS-CoV-2. The samples were drawn from the first 160 participants of the ongoing ImmuneRACE study and from some 1,300 subjects provided by 6 global collaborators. Nearly every sample came with metadata listing a de-identified subject ID, COVID-19 status, age in years and sex. Where HLA class I and class II types were available, the types were taken from metadata supplied by the sample provider, not from assay-based typing. The paper as a whole reports these results and caveats: How much clinical and demographic metadata was included differed by source and by participant, and the metadata was provided uncurated.

The immunoSEQ Assay, a bias-controlled multiplex PCR, was used to amplify TCRbeta CDR3 regions from genomic DNA. As for the authors' bioinformatics: The number of nucleated cells in each sample was estimated from the amplification of reference gene primers within the assay. Sequence reads were collapsed and filtered to measure the absolute abundance of every unique TCRbeta CDR3 rearrangement. For each sample, productive Simpson clonality was calculated as the square root of Simpson's diversity index over productive rearrangements. TCRdb obtained this table from immuneACCESS and retained in-frame rearrangements with V and J assigned. These tables miss some clones; where compared with another copy, unresolved V genes account for less than half of the shortfall, and the remainder is unexplained. That table gives V, J and clone size, and the DNA gave D and trimming. Counted in this sample were hundreds of thousands of clones; 70% to 90% of them appeared once. The ten largest make up under 8.5% of the sample.

This sequence was found in a woman aged 45-65 years with COVID-19, enrolled during active disease. The V and J segments used are TRBV3-1 (or the pseudogene TRBV3-2) and TRBJ1-1; 7 central nucleotides agree with TRBD1. Material for sequencing was peripheral blood. CDR3 region: CASSHGDRNTEAFF. The DNA sequence reads TGTGCCAGCAGCCATGGGGACAGGAACACTGAAGCTTTCTTT.